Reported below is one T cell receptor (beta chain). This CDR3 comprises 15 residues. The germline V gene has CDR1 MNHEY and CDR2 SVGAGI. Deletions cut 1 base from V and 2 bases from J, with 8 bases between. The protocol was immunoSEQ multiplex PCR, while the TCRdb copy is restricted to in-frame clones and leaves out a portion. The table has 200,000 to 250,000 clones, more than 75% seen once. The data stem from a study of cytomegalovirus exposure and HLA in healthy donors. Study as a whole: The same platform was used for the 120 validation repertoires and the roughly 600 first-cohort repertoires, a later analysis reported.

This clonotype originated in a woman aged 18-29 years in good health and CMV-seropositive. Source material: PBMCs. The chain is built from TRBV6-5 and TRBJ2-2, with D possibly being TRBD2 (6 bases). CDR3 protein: CASSYWGLNTGELFF. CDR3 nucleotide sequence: TGTGCCAGCAGTTACTGGGGACTTAACACCGGGGAGCTGTTTTTT.